These 3 T cell receptor beta chains originate from one sample sequenced in a study of radiotherapy plus CTLA-4 blockade in lung cancer. Clones were sequenced by immunoSEQ multiplex PCR, and TCRdb holds only the in-frame ones, with some missing. The table lists approximately 40,000 clones, roughly 85% of them singletons. The starting material was peripheral blood, obtained from a patient treated with radiotherapy plus ipilimumab. The receptors originated from a human donor with non-small cell lung cancer whose response to radiotherapy plus ipilimumab could not be evaluated.

The J gene is TRBJ2-1, the V gene TRBV5-6; a possible D gene is TRBD2 (5 bases). V lost 4 bases, J lost 5 bases, and 16 bases lay in between. CDR3 size: 15 residues. CDR1 SGHDT and CDR2 YYEEEE come from the germline V gene. The CDR3 nucleotides are TGTGCCAGCAGCCTCGAGTCCCTCGGGGACAATGAGCAGTTCTTC. This sequence encodes CASSLESLGDNEQFF.

The chain recombines TRBV16 with TRBJ1-5; possibly TRBD1 for D (6 bases). The germline V gene has CDR1 KGHSY and CDR2 FQNENV. The CDR3 loop spans 16 amino acids. V was clipped by 0 bases and J by 0 bases, with 9 bases between them. The CDR3 spells CASSQSGRGSNQPQHF. CDR3 coding DNA: TGTGCCAGCAGCCAATCGGGCAGGGGTAGCAATCAGCCCCAGCATTTT.

This sequence joins TRBV5-1 and TRBJ2-2; the match to TRBD1 covers 11 bases. From germline, CDR1 is SGHRS and CDR2 YFSETQ. After removal of 4 bases from V and 2 bases from J, the junction contained 4 bases not matched to a gene. The CDR3 is 16 amino acids. Written as DNA, the CDR3 is TGCGCCAGCAGCCTACGGACAGGGGGCAACACCGGGGAGCTGTTTTTT. Protein product: CASSLRTGGNTGELFF.